This T cell receptor beta chain was captured in a study of tumor-infiltrating lymphocytes in primary liver carcinoma. A primer in the constant region served to generate TCR beta cDNA from 450 to 650 ng of total RNA. Researchers made the TCR beta libraries by running three nested multiplex PCR rounds with slightly modified ARM-PCR. One entry per CDR3 protein, called by TCRdb with MiXCR from the multiplex PCR reads. Among about 120,000 distinct CDR3 sequences listed, 50% to 70% were seen once. Starting material for RNA and DNA co-extraction consisted of roughly 19-34 mg of unsorted bulk tissue. The clonotype originates from a woman aged 55-75 years with primary liver carcinoma and hepatitis B virus infection. Sequencing used liver tumor tissue from sampling region 1. Documented subset: tumor region T1, superior pole.

In DNA form, the CDR3 reads TGTGCCTGGAGACGGGACCAACTTAAGAGCGAGCAGTTCTTC. Translation: CAWRRDQLKSEQFF. The chain couples TRBV30 to TRBJ2-1, with D possibly being TRBD1 or TRBD2 (5 bases each). There are 14 residues in the CDR3. Germline V gene sequence: CDR1 GTSNPN, CDR2 SVGIG (reference sequence). With 3 bases removed from V and 10 bases from J, the gap between germline ends came to 19 bases.